These T cell receptor beta chains were read from a single sample in a study of blood T cells in healthy people across ages. TCRdb re-called the 5' RACE reads through MiXCR, storing one row per CDR3 protein. The sample carries hundreds of thousands of distinct CDR3 sequences, more than 45% recorded once. The sequencing sample was made of blood. These receptors were obtained from a man under 40 in good health. Both conserved end residues are part of each CDR3. D genes are given only for firm matches. Rows give clone size only sometimes, using once, few, many, or a class for an expanded clone.

v_call: TRBV7-2
clone_size: few
d_call: NA
j_call: TRBJ2-7
cdr3_nt: TGTGCCAGCAGCTTCCAGTCCGGCTCCTACGAGCAGTACTTC
cdr3_aa: CASSFQSGSYEQYF

v_call: TRBV3-1
clone_size: NA
d_call: NA
j_call: TRBJ2-3
cdr3_nt: TGTGCCAGCAGCCAAGAAAATCCCCGGGACTTCACAGATACGCAGTATTTT
cdr3_aa: CASSQENPRDFTDTQYF

v_call: TRBV7-9
clone_size: once
d_call: NA
j_call: TRBJ2-3
cdr3_nt: TGTGCCAGCAGTAACCGCGAAAGCACAGATACGCAGTATTTT
cdr3_aa: CASSNRESTDTQYF

v_call: TRBV7-9
clone_size: NA
d_call: TRBD1
j_call: TRBJ2-7
cdr3_nt: TGTGCCAGCAGTGACACCGGGACAGGGATTGCGGGTCTCTACGAGCAGTACTTC
cdr3_aa: CASSDTGTGIAGLYEQYF

v_call: TRBV24-1
clone_size: NA
d_call: NA
j_call: TRBJ2-5
cdr3_nt: TGTGCCACCAGTGATTTTATACCGGGACAGTCCGGGACTACGGGAGAGACCCAGTACTTC
cdr3_aa: CATSDFIPGQSGTTGETQYF

v_call: TRBV5-1
clone_size: NA
d_call: TRBD1
j_call: TRBJ2-5
cdr3_nt: TGCGCCAGCAGCGTAGCCGGGACAGTCAGAGAGACCCAGTACTTC
cdr3_aa: CASSVAGTVRETQYF

v_call: TRBV15
clone_size: NA
d_call: NA
j_call: TRBJ2-5
cdr3_nt: TGTGCCACCAGCCCCTCGTACCAAGAGACCCAGTACTTC
cdr3_aa: CATSPSYQETQYF

v_call: TRBV12-3/TRBV12-4
clone_size: NA
d_call: NA
j_call: TRBJ1-2
cdr3_nt: TGTGCCAGCAGTTTTTTCAGCCGGGGGCGAAGATCGAGACTTGGCTACACCTTC
cdr3_aa: CASSFFSRGRRSRLGYTF

v_call: TRBV11-2
clone_size: few
d_call: NA
j_call: TRBJ2-3
cdr3_nt: TGTGCCAGCAGCCCACAAGGTGCACCTAGCACAGATACGCAGTATTTT
cdr3_aa: CASSPQGAPSTDTQYF

v_call: TRBV20-1
clone_size: NA
d_call: NA
j_call: TRBJ2-1
cdr3_nt: TGCAGTGCTAGAGATGGGGTGAGAGCGGCCGTAGGGAATGAGCAGTTCTTC
cdr3_aa: CSARDGVRAAVGNEQFF

v_call: TRBV27
clone_size: NA
d_call: TRBD2
j_call: TRBJ2-1
cdr3_nt: TGTGCCAGCAGTTCCTCTAGCGGGGGCAGGGAGCAGTTCTTC
cdr3_aa: CASSSSSGGREQFF